This TCR beta chain was found in a study of metastatic and nonmetastatic thyroid tumors. Study information: Repertoire data that came from the blood and tumor or nodule tissue of malignant and benign thyroid patients were compared. Study findings and constraints: It was reportedly found that TCR beta diversity was significantly higher in malignant thyroid tumors than in benign nodules, a difference seen in both blood and tumor samples.

The CDR3 has 13 residues. V lost 6 bases and J lost 4, with 13 bases in between. CDR1 is SGHKS, CDR2 YYEKEE, per germline (reference sequence). TCRdb re-clonotyped the PCR reads through MiXCR. The sample comprises about 11,000 clones, 38% of which are singletons, and 16% rests with the top ten. About this clone itself: What it recognizes is unknown.

No treatment had been given to any patient before thyroid surgery. V is TRBV5-5 and J is TRBJ1-2, with D uncertain. Sequencing was performed on tumor tissue. This sequence originates from a female donor with papillary thyroid cancer or a benign thyroid nodule (not recorded which). Some clones in this sample may be carry-over from other donors' samples. CDR3 protein: CASTREMGYGYTF. The CDR3 DNA sequence: TGTGCCAGCACCCGCGAGATGGGCTATGGCTACACCTTC.